The next 17 T cell receptor beta chains were all read from a single sample in a study of OX40 agonist ivuxolimab in advanced cancers. Measured with immunoSEQ multiplex PCR; TCRdb has only the in-frame clones, and not every one. The sample contains tens of thousands of clones, 82% of which appear only once. The material was CD4+ or CD8+ T cells sorted from blood, obtained in a trial of the OX40 agonist ivuxolimab. The receptors here all came from an adult with an advanced solid tumor such as melanoma, head and neck, liver or kidney cancer.

The chain uses TRBV5-6 and TRBJ1-2; D gene unclear. V was trimmed by 0 bases and J by 6 bases, leaving 9 bases between them. This CDR3 is 13 amino acids long. The germline gives CDR1 SGHDT, CDR2 YYEEEE. The CDR3 spells CASSLGVENGYTF. The CDR3 DNA follows: TGTGCCAGCAGCTTGGGCGTGGAAAATGGCTACACCTTC.

V is TRBV25-1 and J is TRBJ2-5, with D perhaps matching TRBD1 (6 bases). Germline V lookup: CDR1 MGHDK, CDR2 SYGVNS. V dropped 3 bases and J dropped 2 bases, with 13 bases sitting between them. This CDR3 contains 15 residues. The CDR3 DNA is TGTGCCAGCAGTGAGAGGGACACCCCACAAGAGACCCAGTACTTC. Its translation is CASSERDTPQETQYF.

This rearrangement joins TRBV7-2 to TRBJ1-2; D ambiguous. V was shortened by 3 bases and J by 6 bases, with 8 bases between the two germline ends. The CDR3 sequence is 12 residues long. The germline V gene has CDR1 SGHTA and CDR2 FQGNSA. The CDR3 nucleotides are TGTGCCAGCAGCTTTACAGAGGATGGCTACACCTTC. Translating gives CASSFTEDGYTF.

This clone was counted between two and nine times. V usage is TRBV13 and J usage is TRBJ2-7; 7 positions agree with TRBD1. This CDR3 region has 13 residues. Germline V CDR1 and CDR2: PRHDT, FYEKMQ (reference sequence). J lost 6 bases, V lost 5 bases, and 7 bases had no gene match. The CDR3: CASSTETGPEQYV. The CDR3 DNA is TGTGCCAGCAGCACAGAGACAGGGCCCGAGCAGTACGTC.

The gene calls are TRBV30 and TRBJ2-2; tentative D call: TRBD2 (6 bases). The CDR3 has 15 residues. CDR1 and CDR2 (germline): GTSNPN, SVGIG (reference sequence). V lost 0 bases and J 7 bases, leaving 15 bases between the germline ends. The CDR3 protein is CAWSVLGGRVGELFF. For the CDR3, the DNA is TGTGCCTGGAGTGTACTCGGGGGACGGGTCGGGGAGCTGTTTTTT.

The genes are TRBV28 and TRBJ1-2; D remains ambiguous. CDR1 and CDR2 (germline): MDHEN, SYDVKM. CDR3 length: 15 residues. The V end was cut by 5 bases, the J end by 0 bases, with 13 bases between. The CDR3 bases are TGTGCCAGCAGTATCAATAGGGCCCCTAACTATGGCTACACCTTC. Protein sequence: CASSINRAPNYGYTF.

The V call is TRBV2, the J call TRBJ1-2; D ambiguous. This CDR3 contains 15 residues. Trimming pared 2 bases from V and 4 bases from J, leaving 14 bases between. Per the germline V gene, CDR1 is SNHLY and CDR2 is FYNNEI. The CDR3, as DNA: TGTGCCAGCAGTGAAAAACTTAAGACCATCTATGGCTACACCTTC. This gives the protein CASSEKLKTIYGYTF.

V and J are TRBV19 and TRBJ2-3; unclear D gene. CDR1 is LNHDA, CDR2 SQIVND, per germline (reference sequence). V was cut by 9 bases and J by 1 base, with 14 bases left in between. The CDR3 spans 14 residues. DNA for the CDR3: TGTGCCAGCAGGCAAACATCTGGCACAGATACGCAGTATTTT. This sequence encodes CASRQTSGTDTQYF.

In this sample, this clone is medium-sized. The chain has TRBV7-6 and TRBJ2-7; D is possibly TRBD1 (5 bases). The CDR3 contains 15 residues. Germline CDR1 SGHVS, CDR2 FNYEAQ. Trimming cost V 4 bases and J 2 bases, with 15 bases left between them. CDR3 in DNA: TGTGCCAGCAGCTCGTACAGGAGCAGCCCCTACGAGCAGTACGTC. Translation gives CASSSYRSSPYEQYV.

CDR3 protein: CASSLEQYGYEQYV. The CDR3 region has the DNA TGTGCCAGCAGCTTAGAACAGTACGGCTACGAGCAGTACGTC. V usage is TRBV11-2 and J usage is TRBJ2-7; D gene uncertain. The CDR3 loop spans 14 amino acids. Trimming removed 0 bases at V and 3 bases at J, with 9 bases between. The V gene's germline CDR1 is SGHAT and CDR2 FQNNGV.

V gene TRBV6-6 combines with J gene TRBJ2-7; 9 nucleotides align to TRBD2. Germline V gene sequence: CDR1 MNHNY, CDR2 SVGAGI (reference sequence). With V trimmed by 6 bases and J by 7 bases, 13 bases remained unmatched. The CDR3 is made up of 15 amino acids. Here the CDR3 reads CASRMTSSGGEEQYV. Written as DNA, the CDR3 is TGTGCCAGCAGGATGACTAGTAGCGGGGGTGAAGAGCAGTACGTC.

CDR3 nucleotide sequence: TGTGCCAGTAGTATAGACACAGATACGCAGTATTTT. It translates to CASSIDTDTQYF. The chain has TRBV19 and TRBJ2-3; the D is unclear. Germline V gene data show CDR1 as LNHDA and CDR2 as SQIVND (reference sequence). This CDR3 is 12 amino acids long. Trimming cost V 0 bases and J 2 bases, with 0 bases left between them.

V usage is TRBV5-1 and J usage is TRBJ2-2; D gene uncertain. Germline V CDR1 and CDR2: SGHRS, YFSETQ. The CDR3 consists of 17 residues. Trimming removed 4 bases at V and 3 bases at J, with 19 bases between. CDR3 bases: TGCGCCAGCAGCGAAGCTTTTGGGGTGGGGTACACCGGGGAGCTGTTTTTT. It yields the protein CASSEAFGVGYTGELFF.

V is TRBV9 and J is TRBJ2-1; TRBD1 is a possible D gene (5 bases). Trimming cost V 3 bases and J 6 bases, with 16 bases left between them. The CDR3 is 15 residues long. Germline loops: CDR1 SGDLS, CDR2 YYNGEE. CDR3 nucleotide sequence: TGTGCCAGCAGCGCAGGGCCGGATACCATCAATGAGCAGTTCTTC. Residues: CASSAGPDTINEQFF.

The chain is built from TRBV30 and TRBJ2-2; 9 bases agree with TRBD1. CDR3 length equals 16 residues. Germline V CDR1 and CDR2: GTSNPN, SVGIG (reference sequence). J lost 4 bases, V lost 4 bases, and 10 bases had no gene match. This chain's CDR3 is CAWIKSGTGSTGELFF. The CDR3, as DNA: TGTGCCTGGATCAAATCCGGGACAGGGAGCACCGGGGAGCTGTTTTTT.

This chain joins TRBV4-2 and TRBJ1-2; 9 positions agree with TRBD1. J gave up 8 bases and V 2 bases, and 9 bases lay outside the gene matches. The CDR3 runs 15 residues. Germline V gene data show CDR1 as LGHNA and CDR2 as YNFKEQ. CDR3 sequence reads: CASSQRLQGAEGYTF. The CDR3 bases are TGTGCCAGCAGCCAAAGGTTACAGGGGGCGGAGGGCTACACCTTC.

The J gene is TRBJ2-5, the V gene TRBV2, with 12 bases fitting TRBD2. Germline lookup yields CDR1 SNHLY and CDR2 FYNNEI. With V trimmed by 7 bases and J by 5 bases, 11 bases remained unmatched. The CDR3 loop spans 16 amino acids. CDR3 region: CASITWASGREETQYF. DNA of the CDR3: TGTGCCAGCATCACATGGGCTAGCGGGAGGGAGGAGACCCAGTACTTC.